This note documents a single T cell receptor beta chain sequence. Its cognate antigen has yet to be identified. No much larger clone is present one base from it, and per-base qualities are unavailable. CDR1 SQVTM and CDR2 ANQGSEA are derived from the germline V gene. V is cut back by 7 bases and J by 0 bases, with 13 bases in the junction unmatched. There are 17 amino acids in the CDR3, from cysteine to phenylalanine inclusive. Only the CDR3 portion is preserved as DNA: 51 bases, with reading frame beginning at the first base. The record originates from a study of blood T cell repertoires in COVID-19 (dated by TCRdb to the early 2020s). For context, the study as a whole: The collaborator samples originated in the United States, Italy and Spain and spanned the acute and convalescent phases of COVID-19. The prospective study material was composed of cDNA or gDNA derived from T cells, B-cell-depleted T cells, or PBMCs. Subjects who had been exposed to COVID-19, were actively infected with it, or had recovered from it provided the deeply sampled blood TCRbeta repertoires that made up the dataset. The repertoires were released in a freely available public database meant as a resource for research on the immune response to SARS-CoV-2. The samples were drawn from the first 160 participants of the ongoing ImmuneRACE study and from about 1,200 subjects provided by 6 global collaborators. Nearly every sample came with metadata listing a de-identified subject ID, COVID-19 status, age in years and sex. HLA class I and class II types, where available, came from metadata supplied by the sample provider rather than from assay-based typing. Findings and caveats that apply to the study as a whole: How much clinical and demographic metadata was included differed by source and by participant, and the metadata was provided uncurated.

TCRbeta CDR3 regions were amplified from genomic DNA using the immunoSEQ Assay, a bias-controlled multiplex PCR. In the paper's pipeline: The number of nucleated cells in each sample was estimated by amplification of reference gene primers within the assay. Sequence reads were collapsed and filtered to measure the absolute abundance of every unique TCRbeta CDR3 rearrangement. For each sample, productive Simpson clonality was calculated as the square root of Simpson's diversity index over productive rearrangements. The immuneACCESS repertoire file appears here via TCRdb, limited to in-frame rearrangements. These files lack a portion of the clones; in checked studies, under half of the deficit traces to unresolved V genes, and the cause of the others is not known. V and J calls and clone size are those listed in that table; D and trimming were worked out from the DNA. Across this sample there are some 500,000 clones, with roughly 90% seen only once. 1.8% of the sample lies in the top ten.

Participants in the prospective study were enrolled through a virtual design, were aged 18 to 89 years, and lived in fewer than 30 United States geographic areas. Cohort assignment in the prospective study relied on participant-reported clinical history from a screening survey and a study questionnaire. Recovered participants in ImmuneRACE Cohort 3 were defined as having two consecutive negative NP/OP PCR tests, clearance from a healthcare professional, or resolution of symptoms. In the prospective study, whole blood, serum and a nasopharyngeal or oropharyngeal swab were collected from each participant by mobile phlebotomists. Additional blood draws and questionnaires over an approximately 2-month period could optionally be provided by prospective study participants. Before DNA extraction, blood samples from the prospective study were shipped at room temperature or frozen.

The material sequenced was PBMCs or T cells enriched from blood (not recorded which). The sequence is built from TRBV29-1 and TRBJ2-2; TRBD1 matches 8 bases in the middle. The sequence was collected from a woman in her 40s who had recovered from COVID-19. The sequenced DNA: TGCAGCGCCTCCGAGCCCCTACAGGGGGCGAACACCGGGGAGCTGTTTTTT. Translated, it gives CSASEPLQGANTGELFF.